The source of this T cell receptor beta chain is a study of T-cell reconstitution after alpha-beta-depleted transplantation in children. Note on this clonotype: Antigen specificity is unknown.

Trimming left V 1 base short and J 4 bases short, with 13 bases between. The CDR3 spans 15 residues. CDR1 and CDR2 (germline): DFQATT, SNEGSKA (reference sequence). Findings and caveats of the study: Reportedly, roughly two months post-transplant, alpha-beta T cells arose from several hundred expanded graft clones. Some patients showed high day-60 TCRbeta diversity, which derived from surviving recipient T cells and thymic progenitors. One year after transplant, T-cell counts and diversity came mostly from newly produced T cells.

Unique molecular identifiers featured in how the TCRbeta library was prepared. TCRdb reprocessed the PCR reads via MiXCR and lists one record per CDR3 protein. The table has about 300,000 distinct CDR3 sequences, 7.5% to 9% seen once; the top ten hold 9.1%. The chain employs TRBV20-1 and TRBJ2-2; no firm D call. The TCR originated in a female patient between 2 and 15 years old who had a stem cell transplant for Fanconi anemia, so the T cells may come from the graft donor. The specimen comprised peripheral blood, sampled 360 days after TCRalphabeta/CD19-depleted stem cell transplant. The CDR3, as DNA: TGCAGTGCTAGAGCACGGGCCCCGCTCACCGGGGAGCTGTTTTTT. Encoded protein: CSARARAPLTGELFF.